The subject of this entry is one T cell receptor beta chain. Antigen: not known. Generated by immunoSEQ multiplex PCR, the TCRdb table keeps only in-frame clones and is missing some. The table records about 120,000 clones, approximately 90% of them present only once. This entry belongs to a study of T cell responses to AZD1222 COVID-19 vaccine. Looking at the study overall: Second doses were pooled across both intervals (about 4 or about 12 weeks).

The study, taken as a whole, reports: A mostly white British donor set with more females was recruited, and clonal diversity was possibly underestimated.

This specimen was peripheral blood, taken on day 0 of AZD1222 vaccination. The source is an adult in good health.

In nucleotides, the CDR3 is TGTGCCAGCTCGGACAGCCTCCCTGTTACCCAGCATTTT. This translates into CASSDSLPVTQHF. The rearrangement links TRBV19 to TRBJ1-5; TRBD1 is a possible D gene (6 bases). V was clipped by 9 bases and J by 11 bases, with 20 bases between them. Per the germline V gene, CDR1 is LNHDA and CDR2 is SQIVND (reference sequence). CDR3 length equals 13 residues. Filled out from reference TRBV19 and TRBJ1-5, the complete variable domain reads DGGITQSPKYLFRKEGQNVTLSCEQNLNHDAMYWYRQDPGQGLRLIYYSQIVNDFQKGDIAEGYSVSREKKESFPLTVTSAQKNPTAFYLCASSDSLPVTQHFGDGTRLSIL.